The clone carrying this T cell receptor (beta chain) was recorded many times. Those with hyperthyroidism were 18 to 65 years old, newly diagnosed, and ill for under 2 months. Those patients with uncontrolled infection, other autoimmune disease, pregnancy or lactation were excluded. This sample holds PBMCs from about 9.3 ml fresh peripheral blood. The data were obtained in a study of T cells in Graves' hyperthyroidism and ophthalmopathy. At the level of the study: It was at initial diagnosis, before any treatment, that peripheral blood was collected.

In germline, CDR1 is MNHEY, CDR2 SMNVEV (reference sequence). With 1 base removed from V and 7 bases from J, the gap between germline ends came to 11 bases. The CDR3 runs 14 residues. TCR beta CDR3 regions were amplified from RNA. TCR CDR3 underwent first-round RT-PCR with the HTBI primer set. TCRdb re-called the multiplex PCR reads through MiXCR, storing one row per CDR3 protein. Of under 300,000 distinct CDR3 sequences detected, about 15% appear once; the ten largest clones hold roughly 15%. Specimen: blood. This clonotype originated in a woman in her thirties or forties with Graves' hyperthyroidism that later progressed to Graves' ophthalmopathy. V and J are TRBV27 and TRBJ2-1; D possibly corresponds to TRBD1 (5 bases). The CDR3: CASSLWGSLNEQFF. The CDR3 DNA reads TGTGCCAGCAGTTTATGGGGCAGTCTAAATGAGCAGTTCTTC.